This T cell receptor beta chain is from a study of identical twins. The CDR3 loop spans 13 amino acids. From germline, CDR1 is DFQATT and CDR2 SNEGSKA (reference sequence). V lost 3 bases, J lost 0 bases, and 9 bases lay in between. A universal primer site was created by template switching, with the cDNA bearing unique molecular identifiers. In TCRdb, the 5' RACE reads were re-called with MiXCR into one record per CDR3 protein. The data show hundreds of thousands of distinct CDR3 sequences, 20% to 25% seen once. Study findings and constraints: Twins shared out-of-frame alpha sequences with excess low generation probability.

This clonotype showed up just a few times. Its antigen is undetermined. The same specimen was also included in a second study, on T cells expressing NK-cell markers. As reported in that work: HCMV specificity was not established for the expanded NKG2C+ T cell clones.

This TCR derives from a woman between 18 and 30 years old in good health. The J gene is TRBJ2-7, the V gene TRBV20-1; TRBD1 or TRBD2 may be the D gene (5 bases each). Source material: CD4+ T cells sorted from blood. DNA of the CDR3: TGCAGTGCTAGGGGGGACGTCTCCTACGAGCAGTACTTC. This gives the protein CSARGDVSYEQYF.